One sample yielded the 25 T cell receptor beta chains listed below, sequenced in a study of read filtering for tumor transcriptome and immune sequencing. From approximately 400 ng of RNA, a library with molecular barcoded alpha/delta and beta/gamma adaptors was made. TCRdb re-called the reads through MiXCR, storing one row per CDR3 protein. Among over 35,000 distinct CDR3 sequences listed, roughly 12% were seen once. The sample comprised a population of CD138-negative cells sorted from bone marrow. The origin of the receptors is a donor aged 40 or older with multiple myeloma.

To note about this clonotype: The junction shows a germline mismatch at one end, possibly a read error. The chain couples TRBV10-3 to TRBJ2-5, with TRBD2 matching over 9 bases. This CDR3 has 13 amino acids. Germline V gives CDR1 ENHRY, CDR2 SYGVKD. CDR3 coding DNA: TGTGCCATCGGGGCTAGCGGGGAAGAGACCAAGTACTTC. It translates to CAIGASGEETKYF.

This clonotype was seen ten or more times. V and J are TRBV5-5 and TRBJ2-7, with TRBD2 as a possible D gene (5 bases). Germline CDR1 and CDR2: SGHKS and YYEKEE (reference sequence). The CDR3 contains 14 residues. V was trimmed by 0 bases and J by 5 bases, leaving 12 bases between them. The CDR3 region has the DNA TGTGCCAGCAGCTTGGGGACGGGGTCCGACGAGCAGTACTTC. Its translation is CASSLGTGSDEQYF.

The rearrangement links TRBV6-1 to TRBJ1-1; D gene uncertain. CDR1 and CDR2 from the germline V gene are MNHNS and SASEGT. The length of the CDR3 is 13 residues. Trimming shortened V by 6 bases and J by 3 bases, and 11 bases separated the two germline ends. The CDR3 here is CASRARIDTEAFF. The CDR3 DNA reads TGTGCCAGCAGGGCCAGAATTGACACTGAAGCTTTCTTT.

By share of the sample, this clonotype is medium-sized. The chain employs TRBV28 and TRBJ1-1; 11 positions match TRBD1. This CDR3 region has 16 residues. The germline V gene has CDR1 MDHEN and CDR2 SYDVKM. J gave up 7 bases and V 4 bases, and 11 bases lay outside the gene matches. The CDR3 DNA is TGTGCCAGCAGTTCCCCCCTTGGACAGGGGGCTAGTGAAGCTTTCTTT. This codes for CASSSPLGQGASEAFF.

This clonotype was observed many times. V is TRBV20-1 and J is TRBJ2-5; D is unclear. The CDR3 totals 14 residues. Germline values: CDR1 DFQATT, CDR2 SNEGSKA (reference sequence). The V gene lost 1 base and the J gene lost 2 bases, with 11 bases spanning the gap. The CDR3 bases are TGCAGTGCTAGAGTCCCCGGCCTACAAGAGACCCAGTACTTC. It encodes CSARVPGLQETQYF.

This clonotype was seen repeatedly, ten times or more. The V and J genes are TRBV7-2 and TRBJ2-5, with D unclear. Germline V CDR1 and CDR2: SGHTA, FQGNSA. The CDR3 is 14 amino acids. V lost 0 bases and J 5 bases, leaving 10 bases between the germline ends. CDR3 sequence reads: CASSLAGSRETQYF. The DNA of the CDR3 is TGTGCCAGCAGCTTAGCCGGCTCTAGGGAGACCCAGTACTTC. Full variable domain (missing parts from reference TRBV7-2 and TRBJ2-5): GAGVSQSPSNKVTEKGKDVELRCDPISGHTALYWYRQSLGQGLEFLIYFQGNSAPDKSGLPSDRFSAERTGGSVSTLTIQRTQQEDSAVYLCASSLAGSRETQYFGPGTRLLVL.

This clonotype has only a few counts. The chain couples TRBV12-3 or TRBV12-4 to TRBJ2-3, with 7 bases lining up with TRBD1. With 5 bases clipped from V and 10 bases from J, the junction kept 9 bases outside the gene matches. CDR3 length: 13 residues. The CDR3 nucleotides read TGTGCCAGCAGTCGTTTCATCGACAGGGCGCAGTATTTT. Translated, it gives CASSRFIDRAQYF.

There are many counts of this clonotype. The chain couples TRBV2 to TRBJ1-2; D remains unclear. Trimming shortened V by 4 bases and J by 4 bases, and 16 bases separated the two germline ends. The CDR3 sequence is 15 residues long. CDR1 is SNHLY and CDR2 is FYNNEI in the germline V gene. DNA for the CDR3: TGTGCCAGCAGTGGAGGCAGTCTGGTTGGCTATGGCTACACCTTC. This codes for CASSGGSLVGYGYTF.

DNA for the CDR3: TGCGCCAGCAGCCCGGGGACACCCTACGAGCAGTACTTC. This encodes CASSPGTPYEQYF. The J gene is TRBJ2-7, the V gene TRBV4-1; weak D call: TRBD1 (6 bases). In germline, CDR1 is MGHRA, CDR2 YSYEKL. Trimming took 4 bases from V and 2 from J, leaving 9 bases between them. The CDR3 runs 13 residues.

The table lists this clonotype with a few counts. One base separates it from a far larger clone, so it is likely a read error. V and J are TRBV7-6 and TRBJ2-1; D not certain. There are 13 residues in the CDR3. V lost 3 bases, J lost 12 bases, and 15 bases lay in between. Germline loops: CDR1 SGHVS, CDR2 FNYEAQ. In DNA form, the CDR3 reads TGTGCCAGCAGCTTGCTAGATACAACGAGGCAGTTCTTC. This encodes CASSLLDTTRQFF.

CDR3 in amino acids: CVGGSEETQYF. The CDR3, as DNA: TGTGTTGGGGGGTCCGAAGAGACCCAGTACTTC. V is TRBV19 and J is TRBJ2-5, with D maybe TRBD2 (6 bases). CDR1 LNHDA and CDR2 SQIVND come from the germline V gene (reference sequence). The CDR3 has 11 residues.

This clonotype was seen many times. An end of the junction differs from the germline gene, which may be a read error. The V gene is TRBV19, the J gene TRBJ1-6, with D unresolved. Germline V lookup: CDR1 LNHDA, CDR2 SQIVND (reference sequence). The CDR3 totals 10 residues. This chain's CDR3 is CASSWKVLRF. The CDR3 nucleotides read TGTGCCAGTAGTTGGAAGGTCCTCCGCTTT.

This clonotype was seen a handful of times. The V call is TRBV3-1, the J call TRBJ2-7; D possibly corresponds to TRBD2 (6 bases). The CDR3 extends over 13 amino acids. V lost 3 bases and J lost 7, with 13 bases in between. Per the germline V gene, CDR1 is LGHDT and CDR2 is YNNKEL (reference sequence). The CDR3, as DNA: TGTGCCAGCAGCCAGGGACTCCGGGGGGAGCAGTACTTC. This translates into CASSQGLRGEQYF.

This clonotype has ten or more counts. The chain is built from TRBV27 and TRBJ2-1; D is tentatively TRBD1 or TRBD2 (5 bases each). The CDR3 loop spans 15 amino acids. From germline, CDR1 is MNHEY and CDR2 SMNVEV (reference sequence). With 0 bases removed from V and 5 bases from J, the gap between germline ends came to 11 bases. The CDR3 sequence is CASSLSGGRHNEQFF. The CDR3, as DNA: TGTGCCAGCAGTTTATCTGGGGGTCGTCACAATGAGCAGTTCTTC.

This clonotype has a count of ten or more. The chain carries TRBV19 and TRBJ1-6; the match to TRBD1 covers 7 bases. The CDR3 loop spans 14 amino acids. Germline V gene sequence: CDR1 LNHDA, CDR2 SQIVND (reference sequence). Germline trimming cut 5 bases from V and 9 bases from J; bases unmatched to any gene: 7. The CDR3 sequence: CASSVDRESSPLHF. The CDR3 bases are TGTGCCAGTAGTGTCGACAGGGAAAGTTCACCCCTCCACTTT.

In its sample, this clonotype was seen many times. This chain joins TRBV6-6 and TRBJ2-1; possibly TRBD2 for D (6 bases). Germline CDR1 reads MNHNY; CDR2 reads SVGAGI (reference sequence). The CDR3 length is 17 residues. V was clipped by 0 bases and J by 3 bases, with 15 bases between them. CDR3 in amino acids: CASSYSRSSAYYNEQFF. The CDR3 DNA sequence: TGTGCCAGCAGTTACTCCCGATCTAGCGCCTACTACAATGAGCAGTTCTTC.

A note on this clonotype: A read error is likely here: a far larger clone is one base away. The gene calls are TRBV7-3 and TRBJ2-2; perhaps TRBD2 as D (5 bases). Germline CDR1 SGHTA, CDR2 FQGTGA. The CDR3 loop spans 16 amino acids. The V end was cut by 5 bases, the J end by 2 bases, with 15 bases between. The CDR3 sequence is CASSGPGGLNTGELFF. The CDR3 DNA is TGTGCCAGCAGCGGACCGGGTGGACTCAACACCGGGGAGCTGTTTTTT.

There are many counts of this clonotype. V is TRBV20-1 and J is TRBJ1-6, with D hard to call. The V end lost 5 bases, the J end lost 8 bases, and 16 bases lay between the germline ends. This CDR3 spans 14 amino acids. Germline CDR1 and CDR2: DFQATT and SNEGSKA (reference sequence). CDR3 DNA: TGCAGTGCTCCACCGGGTCGCAAGGATTCACCCCTCCACTTT. Protein: CSAPPGRKDSPLHF.

This clonotype was picked up many times. CDR3: CASSQAFGGPLGTLHF. In nucleotides, the CDR3 is TGCGCCAGCAGCCAAGCTTTCGGGGGACCCCTGGGGACCCTCCACTTT. The chain links TRBV4-1 to TRBJ1-6; perhaps TRBD1 as D (5 bases). This CDR3 contains 16 residues. From germline, CDR1 is MGHRA and CDR2 YSYEKL. Trimming took 1 base from V and 14 from J, leaving 21 bases between them.

The rearrangement joins TRBV2 to TRBJ2-5; 7 nucleotides line up with TRBD2. Trimming removed 6 bases from V and 5 bases from J; junction bases left unmatched: 9. This CDR3 is 14 amino acids long. Per the germline V gene, CDR1 is SNHLY and CDR2 is FYNNEI. CDR3: CASRGTTLAETQYF. In DNA form, the CDR3 reads TGTGCCAGCAGAGGGACTACCCTGGCGGAGACCCAGTACTTC.

This clonotype was detected ten times or more. The V gene is TRBV7-2, the J gene TRBJ2-3; 9 bases map to TRBD2. V dropped 4 bases and J dropped 0; count of bases not matched to a gene: 5. Germline V gene data show CDR1 as SGHTA and CDR2 as FQGNSA. The CDR3 sequence is 16 residues long. CDR3 sequence: CASSYRGGASTDTQYF. The CDR3 DNA reads as TGTGCCAGCAGCTACCGCGGGGGGGCGAGCACAGATACGCAGTATTTT.

In its sample, this clonotype was seen many times. The chain has TRBV28 and TRBJ2-7; D call uncertain. CDR1 and CDR2 (germline): MDHEN, SYDVKM. CDR3 length equals 12 residues. V lost 7 bases and J 6 bases, leaving 13 bases between the germline ends. In DNA form, the CDR3 reads TGTGCCAGCACCCTAAGGCCCGGCGAGCAGTACTTC. Its protein is CASTLRPGEQYF.

This clonotype appeared many times. The V call is TRBV3-1, the J call TRBJ2-6; D is ambiguous. The V gene lost 4 bases and the J gene lost 4 bases, with 8 bases spanning the gap. Per the germline V gene, CDR1 is LGHDT and CDR2 is YNNKEL (reference sequence). The CDR3 extends over 14 amino acids. The CDR3 here is CASSPLGGANVLTF. CDR3 DNA sequence: TGTGCCAGCAGCCCGCTTGGAGGGGCCAACGTCCTGACTTTC.

This clonotype was detected many times. J is TRBJ2-3 and V is TRBV6-2 or TRBV6-3; D is uncertain. The CDR3 is made up of 12 amino acids. The V end lost 5 bases, the J end lost 8 bases, and 11 bases lay between the germline ends. Germline V gives CDR1 MNHEY, CDR2 SVGEGT. The CDR3 protein is CASSQVKRTQYF. CDR3 DNA: TGTGCCAGCAGTCAAGTGAAGCGTACGCAGTATTTT.

The table lists this clonotype with many counts. The gene calls are TRBV6-1 and TRBJ1-5; no clear D gene. This CDR3 spans 12 amino acids. Germline V lookup: CDR1 MNHNS, CDR2 SASEGT. V lost 8 bases and J lost 6, with 11 bases in between. The DNA for the CDR3 is TGTGCCAGCCACGAGGGCACTCAGCCCCAGCATTTT. Amino acid sequence: CASHEGTQPQHF.